Given below is one T cell receptor beta chain in context. The data originate from a study of blood T cell repertoires in COVID-19. Trimming cost V 4 bases and J 11 bases; bases outside gene matches: 11. Germline V gives CDR1 MNHNY, CDR2 SVGAGI (reference sequence). The CDR3 spans 14 residues. In the original processing: Amplification of reference gene primers provided the estimated nucleated cell counts. This table comes from immunoSEQ multiplex PCR, and its TCRdb copy is limited to in-frame clones, with some not included. The V and J calls and clone size are taken from that table; D and trimming were inferred from the DNA. The sample carries about 150,000 clones, about 85% recorded once.

This chain links TRBV6-6 with TRBJ1-5; 7 positions match TRBD1. Specimen: peripheral blood. This clonotype originated in a man between 60 and 75 years old with COVID-19, enrolled during active disease. The DNA for the CDR3 is TGTGCCAGCAGTTGGGACAGTACGACTTTGTCCCAGCATTTT. Translated, it gives CASSWDSTTLSQHF.